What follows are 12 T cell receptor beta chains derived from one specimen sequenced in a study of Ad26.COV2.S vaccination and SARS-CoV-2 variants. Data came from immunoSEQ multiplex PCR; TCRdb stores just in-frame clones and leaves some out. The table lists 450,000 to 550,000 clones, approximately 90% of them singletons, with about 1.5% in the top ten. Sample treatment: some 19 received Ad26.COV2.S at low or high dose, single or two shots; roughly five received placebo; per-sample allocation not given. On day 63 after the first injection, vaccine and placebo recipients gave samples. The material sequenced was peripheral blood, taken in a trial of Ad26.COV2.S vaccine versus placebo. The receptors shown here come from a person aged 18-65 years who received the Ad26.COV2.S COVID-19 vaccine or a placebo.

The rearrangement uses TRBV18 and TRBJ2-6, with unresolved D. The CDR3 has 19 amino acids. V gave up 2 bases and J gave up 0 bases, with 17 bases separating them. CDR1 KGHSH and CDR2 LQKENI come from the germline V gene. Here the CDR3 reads CASSPVVWAAPSGANVLTF. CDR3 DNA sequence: TGTGCCAGCTCACCAGTGGTTTGGGCAGCCCCCTCTGGGGCCAACGTCCTGACTTTC.

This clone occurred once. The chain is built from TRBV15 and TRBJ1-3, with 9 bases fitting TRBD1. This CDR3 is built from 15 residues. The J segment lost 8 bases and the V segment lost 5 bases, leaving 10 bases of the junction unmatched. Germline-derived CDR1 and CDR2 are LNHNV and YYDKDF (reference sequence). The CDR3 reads CATSGGTGLRDTIYF. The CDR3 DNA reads TGTGCCACCAGCGGGGGGACAGGGCTGAGGGACACCATATATTTT.

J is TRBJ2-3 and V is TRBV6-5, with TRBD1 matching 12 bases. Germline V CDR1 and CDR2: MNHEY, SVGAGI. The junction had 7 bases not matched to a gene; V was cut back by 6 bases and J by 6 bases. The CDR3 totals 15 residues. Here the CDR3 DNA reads TGTGCCAGCAGGGACCGGGACAGGGGGCGGGATACGCAGTATTTT. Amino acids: CASRDRDRGRDTQYF.

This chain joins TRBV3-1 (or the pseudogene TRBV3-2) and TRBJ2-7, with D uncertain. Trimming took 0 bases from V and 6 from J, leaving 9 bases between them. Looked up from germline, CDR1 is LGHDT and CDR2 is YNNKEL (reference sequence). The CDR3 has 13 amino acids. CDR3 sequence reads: CASSQDRAPEQYF. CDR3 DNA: TGTGCCAGCAGCCAAGATCGCGCTCCCGAGCAGTACTTC.

CDR3 in DNA: TGTGCCAGCAGTCTGAACAGGGGGAGGCCTGGAAACACCATATATTTT. Its protein is CASSLNRGRPGNTIYF. The rearrangement links TRBV6-6 to TRBJ1-3; TRBD1 matches 8 bases. The CDR3 spans 16 residues. Germline CDR1 is MNHNY and CDR2 is SVGAGI (reference sequence). Trimming took 5 bases from V and 2 from J; bases not matched to a gene: 8.

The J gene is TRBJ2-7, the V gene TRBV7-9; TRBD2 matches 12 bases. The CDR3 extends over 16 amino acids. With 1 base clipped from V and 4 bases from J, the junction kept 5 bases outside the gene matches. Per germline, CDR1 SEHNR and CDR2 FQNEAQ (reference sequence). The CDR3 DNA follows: TGTGCCAGCAGCTTAGGGACTAGCGGGAAGGGATACGAGCAGTACTTC. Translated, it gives CASSLGTSGKGYEQYF.

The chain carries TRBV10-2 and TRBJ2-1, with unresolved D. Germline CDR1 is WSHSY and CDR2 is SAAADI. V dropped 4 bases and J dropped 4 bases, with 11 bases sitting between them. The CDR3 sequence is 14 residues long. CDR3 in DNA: TGCGCCAGCAGTGGAAGTCCCATATACAATGAGCAGTTCTTC. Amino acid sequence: CASSGSPIYNEQFF.

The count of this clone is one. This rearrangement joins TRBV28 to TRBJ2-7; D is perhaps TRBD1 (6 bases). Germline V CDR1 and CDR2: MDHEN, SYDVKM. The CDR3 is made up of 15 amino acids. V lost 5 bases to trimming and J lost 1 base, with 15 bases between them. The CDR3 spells CASSPGTSNSYEQYF. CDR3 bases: TGTGCCAGCAGTCCCGGGACAAGCAATTCCTACGAGCAGTACTTC. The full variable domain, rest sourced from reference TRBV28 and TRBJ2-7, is DVKVTQSSRYLVKRTGEKVFLECVQDMDHENMFWYRQDPGLGLRLIYFSYDVKMKEKGDIPEGYSVSREKKERFSLILESASTNQTSMYLCASSPGTSNSYEQYFGPGTRLTVT.

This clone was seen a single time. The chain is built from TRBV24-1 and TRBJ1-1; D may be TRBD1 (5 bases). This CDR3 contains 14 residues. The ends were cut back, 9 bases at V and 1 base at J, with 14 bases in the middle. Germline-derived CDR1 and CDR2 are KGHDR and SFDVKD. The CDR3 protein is CATRTTESNTEAFF. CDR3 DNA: TGTGCCACCCGGACAACCGAGTCGAACACTGAAGCTTTCTTT.

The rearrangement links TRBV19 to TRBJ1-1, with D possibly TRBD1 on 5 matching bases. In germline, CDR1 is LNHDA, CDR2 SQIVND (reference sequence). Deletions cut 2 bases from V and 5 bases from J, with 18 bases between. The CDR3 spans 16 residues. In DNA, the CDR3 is TGTGCCAGTAGTATAACGGTGACAGCCGCCTCAACTGAAGCTTTCTTT. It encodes CASSITVTAASTEAFF.

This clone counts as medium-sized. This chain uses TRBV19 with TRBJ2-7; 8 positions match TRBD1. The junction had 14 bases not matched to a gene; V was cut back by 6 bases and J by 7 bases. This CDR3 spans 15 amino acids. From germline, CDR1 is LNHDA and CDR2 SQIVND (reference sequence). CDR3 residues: CASRASDRETGEQYF. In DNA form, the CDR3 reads TGTGCCAGTAGGGCCTCGGACAGGGAAACTGGAGAGCAGTACTTC.

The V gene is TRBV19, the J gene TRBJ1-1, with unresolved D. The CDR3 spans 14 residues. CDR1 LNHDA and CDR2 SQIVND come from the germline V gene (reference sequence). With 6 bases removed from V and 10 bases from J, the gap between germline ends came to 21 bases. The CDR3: CASSLDRPMKLAFF. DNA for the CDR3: TGTGCCAGTAGCCTGGACCGACCGATGAAGTTAGCTTTCTTT.